This T cell receptor (beta chain) was captured by sequencing in a study of cytomegalovirus exposure and HLA in healthy donors listed by TCRdb under 2017. A note on the overall study: According to an earlier analysis of a few hundred of the donors, 200 million or so T cells yielded 90 million to 140 million unique TCR beta sequences and around 300 Gb of sequence data. Donor age, sex, ethnicity and CMV serostatus were compiled alongside the repertoire data. To predict cytomegalovirus infection status, the study combined high-throughput TCR immunosequencing, statistical association of individual TCRs with disease status, and machine learning. Every discovery cohort repertoire had been produced on one sequencing platform. Typing coverage varied by locus: about 629-640 donors for A, B, C, DRB1 and DQB1; approximately 500 for DQA1; around 570 for DPA1; about 450 for DPB1. Class I and class II HLA loci were covered by the typing at four-digit resolution. To study patterns of TCR occurrence, a later analysis re-analyzed previously published TCR beta repertoires from 666 donors and added high-resolution HLA genotyping. Genome-wide SNP genotypes for about 60% of the 666 donors were used in a later genetic analysis, which treated that subset as a discovery cohort. Across 398 genotyped donors of the cohort, an average of roughly 230,000 unique TCR beta nucleotide sequences per donor were sequenced, and roughly a sixth of those sequences were non-productive. Roughly 300 gigabases of sequencing data and roughly 90 million unique TCR sequences were included in an early release covering 550 to 650 HLA-typed donors. Along with the roughly 710-subject first cohort, a separate validation cohort of over a hundred different subjects was used. Rather than drawing on any new phenotypic data, the later analysis identified candidate immune exposures from TCR beta sequences and the way those sequences occurred across donors. About 5 DR-DQ haplotypes were handled as single units for association and clustering, since linkage in the cohort was strong. The aim of the study was to test whether cataloging public T cell receptors could identify signatures of past pathogen exposure. In an earlier analysis of about 590 of the donors, high-throughput TCR beta sequencing was used to judge whether each TCR beta V gene segment behaved as functional or pseudogenic. The study profiled the T cell repertoires of 500 to 800 subjects by immunosequencing and related them to cytomegalovirus serostatus. Among the approximately 400 genotyped donors, approximately 76% belonged to the genetic ancestry cluster associated with self-reported Caucasian donors. Results the study describes overall, beyond this receptor: Across donors, most TCR sequences were observed very rarely, whereas some public TCRs were present in many individuals. Broadly in line with IMGT annotations, most TCR beta V segments showed up in productive rearrangements about 87% or about 30% of the time in an earlier analysis of 450 to 600 of the donors. Because some donors lacked HLA typing at each locus, the association tests relied only on the typed subset. The sequencing pipeline was judged likely to have produced a cluster of highly shared sequence variants as a technical artifact. A further reported finding was that TCR beta sequences accurately predicted the HLA-A and HLA-B alleles for most subjects in the first cohort. In vitro tests confirmed that a few of the cytomegalovirus-associated TCR beta chains recognize cytomegalovirus antigens. Linkage disequilibrium might explain the correlated functional status among segregating V segments, but an unknown experimental factor could not be ruled out. Because counts were too low, more than 15 rarely observed V segments, including chromosome 9 orphons, were left out of the earlier analysis of about 500 of the donors. Compared with the approximately 700-donor mean, donors in an Asian-associated ancestry cluster had fewer N-insertions in productive TCRs, according to a later genetic analysis. Cytomegalovirus status was reported to be diagnosed by the classifier with high specificity and sensitivity in both the original and validation cohorts. Roughly uniform sequencing depth across donors was assumed in presence/absence analyses, although this assumption may not hold. Most CMV-associated TCR beta chains appeared to be HLA-restricted in a later analysis, and the HLA associations seemed to be driven largely by CMV exposure. In a later analysis, the rate of TCR association differed among HLA loci, with DRB1 alleles having the most associated TCRs and HLA-C alleles having the fewest. In a later analysis, 15,000 to 20,000 TCR beta sequences were associated with specific HLA alleles at a false discovery rate of 0.05. The study listed 150 to 200 TCR beta chains as associated with cytomegalovirus. When HLA alleles, especially DR and DQ, strongly co-occurred, attributing TCR associations to individual alleles was difficult. The authors suggested that the approach could potentially be generalized to other disease states and immunological phenotypes. This cohort had only TCR beta chains sequenced, and the lack of alpha or paired-chain data limited which features could be detected. In a later genetic analysis, a missense DCLRE1C variant was associated with V-gene and J-gene trimming of TCR beta chains, and the association was replicated in an independent cohort. In a later analysis, HLA-associated TCR beta chains were found to be more clonally expanded and to have lower generation probabilities than equally common non-associated chains. Some IMGT-functional V segments, including TRBV6-2 and TRBV6-3, could not be distinguished by the 87-base-pair reads and were therefore excluded. In a later analysis, several top co-occurrence clusters were reported to appear linked to parvovirus B19, influenza, CMV and Epstein-Barr virus. The only immune exposure information available for the cohort was CMV serostatus.

Libraries were made using the immunoSEQ multiplex PCR assay. The multiplex PCR relied on a mix of 60 forward primers for TCR Vbeta segments and 13 reverse primers for TCR Jbeta segments. A multiplex PCR assay on genomic DNA amplified the CDR3 region of rearranged TCR beta genes. The Illumina HiSeq System was used to sequence the amplified TCR beta libraries as 87-base-pair reads. The paper's data handling went like this. A later analysis tallied about 77 million unique TCR beta chains across the 700 or so repertoires, and approximately 12 million of those chains were shared by two or more donors. Raw reads were error-corrected and collapsed into unique sequences with a nearest-neighbor algorithm that merged closely related sequences to remove PCR and sequencing errors. CDR3 sequences were aligned to IMGT reference sequences to assign V, D and J gene segments. Each retained sequence needed at least a six-nucleotide match to both a V gene segment and a J gene segment. Rearrangements were called productive when the CDR3 lacked stop codons and stayed in frame with V and J; all others were non-productive. Following IMGT convention, CDR3 was defined as the stretch from the second conserved V-encoded cysteine to the conserved J-encoded phenylalanine. In an earlier analysis of more than 550 of the donors, sequences lacking an unambiguous match to a single V gene segment were excluded. An earlier analysis of 500 to 700 of the donors classified V segments as functional when productive rearrangements were above 56.7% and as segregating when the standard deviation between donors was above 5%. A statistical classification framework was built to diagnose cytomegalovirus status from the catalog of TCR beta chain sequences. V and J gene assignment, in a later analysis, came from comparing TCR nucleotide sequences with IMGT/GENE-DB human TR gene sequences. Using the TCRdist pipeline, a later analysis assigned CDR3 sequences along with most-parsimonious VDJ recombination scenarios. A later analysis defined each TCR beta chain by its CDR3 amino acid sequence plus V-gene family, and excluded reads lacking a unique V-gene family. A later analysis removed 592 highly shared, low-generation-probability nucleotide sequences to deal with suspected cross-contamination and a sequencing artifact. A later analysis calculated a clonal expansion index for each public chain from normalized within-repertoire ranks of inferred template counts. In a later analysis, generation probabilities were computed using a VDJ recombination model fitted to out-of-frame rearrangements, and the results were checked against IGoR. A later analysis scored TCR-TCR, TCR-HLA and TCR-CMV co-occurrence with hypergeometric tests, applying a repertoire-size bias correction to TCR pairs. In a later analysis, false discovery rates were estimated by permuting HLA or CMV assignments 20 times. In a later analysis, co-occurring TCRs were grouped with DBSCAN, and TCRdist sequence similarity was added when clustering was performed within HLA-allele-positive subsets. For co-occurrence clustering, repertoires with fewer than 30,000 or more than 120,000 public chains were excluded, along with roughly five repertoires with anomalous nucleotide sharing. In TCRdb, the immuneACCESS table is reduced to in-frame sequences with V and J assigned. These tables do not hold every clone; where another copy was compared, an unresolved V gene accounts for under half, and the others remain unexplained. That table gives V, J and clone size, and the DNA gave D and trimming. A total of about 190,000 clones appear in this sample, about 81% of them only once. The ten largest clonotypes hold 0.7% to 0.95% of the sample.

The cohort comprised 670 or so healthy bone marrow donors. Cohort members were all nominally healthy when sampled, although unrecorded immune exposures were likely present. The donor tested CMV seronegative and was one of the 352 seronegative cohort members. A peripheral blood sample was provided by each donor, and peripheral blood mononuclear cells were used for TCR beta sequencing. Genomic DNA was extracted from the blood cell samples with the Qiagen DNeasy Blood Extraction Kit. With respect to this clone: Its binding antigen is unknown. The input lacks base qualities; no much larger clone sits a single base away.

The CDR3, cysteine through phenylalanine, is 17 amino acids long. The DNA shown is the 51-base CDR3, in frame from base 1. CDR1 SGDLS and CDR2 YYNGEE were looked up in the germline V gene. V sheds 6 bases and J sheds 0 bases, leaving 22 bases between their ends. This receptor chain uses TRBV9 and TRBJ2-7; TRBD1 is a possible D gene, resting on 6 matching bases. The TCR comes from a woman aged 18-29 years in good health and CMV-seronegative. The sequenced sample was PBMCs. The nucleotide sequence is TGTGCCAGCATCCCCGCCGGTCCAGGGGCTTCCTCCTACGAGCAGTACTTC. Its protein product is CASIPAGPGASSYEQYF.